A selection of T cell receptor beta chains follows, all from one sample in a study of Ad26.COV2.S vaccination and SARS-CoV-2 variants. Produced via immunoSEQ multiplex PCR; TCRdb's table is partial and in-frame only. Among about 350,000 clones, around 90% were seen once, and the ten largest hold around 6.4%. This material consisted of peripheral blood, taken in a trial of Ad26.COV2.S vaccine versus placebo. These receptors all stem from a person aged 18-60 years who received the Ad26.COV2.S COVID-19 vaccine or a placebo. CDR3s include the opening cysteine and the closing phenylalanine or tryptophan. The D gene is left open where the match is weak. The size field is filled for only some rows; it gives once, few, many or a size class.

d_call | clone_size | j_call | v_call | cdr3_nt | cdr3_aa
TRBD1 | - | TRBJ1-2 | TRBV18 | TGTGCCAGCTCACCCGACAGGGGGGACTATGGCTACACCTTC | CASSPDRGDYGYTF
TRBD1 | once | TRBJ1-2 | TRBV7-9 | TGTGCCAGCGGCAACCGGGACAGGGTATATGGCTACACCTTC | CASGNRDRVYGYTF
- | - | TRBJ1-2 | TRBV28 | TGTGCCAGCAGTTCATTCTATGGCTACACCTTC | CASSSFYGYTF
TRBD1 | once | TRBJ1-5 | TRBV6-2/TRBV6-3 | TGTGCCAGCAGCCGGACAGGGGCCTACAATCAGCCCCAGCATTTT | CASSRTGAYNQPQHF
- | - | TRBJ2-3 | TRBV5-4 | TGTGCCAGCAGCTTGGAGTTGGCGGGACGGGCAGATACGCAGTATTTT | CASSLELAGRADTQYF
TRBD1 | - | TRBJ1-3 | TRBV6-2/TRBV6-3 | TGTGCCAGCAGCCCCGGGACAGGAGTTGGACGCAACACCATATATTTT | CASSPGTGVGRNTIYF
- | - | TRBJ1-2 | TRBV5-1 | TGCGCCCGCGGGGGTGCAGGGGCGGGGGACATTGGTGGCTACACCTTC | CARGGAGAGDIGGYTF
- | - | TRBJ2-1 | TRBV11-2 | TGTGCCAGCAGCTTATCTACGAGGGCACGAGACAATGAGCAGTTCTTC | CASSLSTRARDNEQFF
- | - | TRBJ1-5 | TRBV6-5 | TGTGCCAGCAGTTCCGGACAGCCCAATCAGCCCCAGCATTTT | CASSSGQPNQPQHF
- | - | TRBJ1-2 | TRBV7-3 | TGTGCCAGCAGCTTATCGGCACAGGGAATATATGGCTACACCTTC | CASSLSAQGIYGYTF
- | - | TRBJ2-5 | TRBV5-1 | TGCGCCAGCAGCGCCCTTAGCGTCGGAGAGACCCAGTACTTC | CASSALSVGETQYF
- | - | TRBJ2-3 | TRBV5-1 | TGCGCCAGCAGCTTGAAAGGGCTCACAGATACGCAGTATTTT | CASSLKGLTDTQYF
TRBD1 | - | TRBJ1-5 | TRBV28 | TGTGCCAGCAGTGAGGGACAGAGGAATCAGCCCCAGCATTTT | CASSEGQRNQPQHF
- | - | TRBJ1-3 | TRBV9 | TGTGCCAGCAGCGTAGAGTACGGGGGAGACTCTGGAAACACCATATATTTT | CASSVEYGGDSGNTIYF
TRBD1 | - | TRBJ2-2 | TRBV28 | TGTGCCAGCAGTTACCCAGCATGGGGACAGGGAGGTACCGGGGAGCTGTTTTTT | CASSYPAWGQGGTGELFF
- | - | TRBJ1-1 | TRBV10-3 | TGTGCCATCAGGACGGGGGACACTGAAGCTTTCTTT | CAIRTGDTEAFF
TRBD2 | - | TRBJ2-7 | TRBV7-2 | TGTGCCAGCAGCCTATGGACTAGCGGGAAGGAGCAGTACTTC | CASSLWTSGKEQYF
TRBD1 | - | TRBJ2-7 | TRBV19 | TGTGCCAGTAGTATTGACAGGGGGAACGAGCAGTACTTC | CASSIDRGNEQYF
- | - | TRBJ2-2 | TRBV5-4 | TGTGCCAGCAGCCTCCTCAGTCAGGGAAACACCGGGGAGCTGTTTTTT | CASSLLSQGNTGELFF
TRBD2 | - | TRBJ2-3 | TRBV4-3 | TGCGCCAGCAGCCAAGCCGGGACTAGCACGCAGTATTTT | CASSQAGTSTQYF
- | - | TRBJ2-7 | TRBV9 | TGTGCCAGCAGCGTAGAGGGAATTGAAACAGGGCCGGGAGAGCAGTACTTC | CASSVEGIETGPGEQYF
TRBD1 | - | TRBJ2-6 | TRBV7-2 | TGTGCCAGCAGCTACCGACAGGGCTTGGGGTCTGGGGCCAACGTCCTGACTTTC | CASSYRQGLGSGANVLTF
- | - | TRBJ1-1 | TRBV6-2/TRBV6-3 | TGTGCCAGCAGTTACATGCAGGAATCTGGGGCTTTCTTT | CASSYMQESGAFF
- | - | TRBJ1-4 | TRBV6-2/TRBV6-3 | TGTGCCAGCAGTTACTTCGGGGTCGGAACTAATGAAAAACTGTTTTTT | CASSYFGVGTNEKLFF
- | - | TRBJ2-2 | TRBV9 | TGTGCCAGCAGCGTCAACGTGGGGAGTAACACCGGGGAGCTGTTTTTT | CASSVNVGSNTGELFF
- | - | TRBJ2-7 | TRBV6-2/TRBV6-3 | TGTGCCAGCAGTCCACTGCGGGTCGACTACGAGCAGTACTTC | CASSPLRVDYEQYF
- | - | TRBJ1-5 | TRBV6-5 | TGTGCCAGCCGGGACATGATCCGCCCTAATCAGCCCCAGCATTTT | CASRDMIRPNQPQHF
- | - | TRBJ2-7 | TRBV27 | TGTGCCAGCAGTTTTGACAGCGCCGACTACGAGCAGTACTTC | CASSFDSADYEQYF
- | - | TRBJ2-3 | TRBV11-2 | TGTGCCAGCAGCTTAGGGTTCCGACCCGACGGCGCAGATACGCAGTATTTT | CASSLGFRPDGADTQYF
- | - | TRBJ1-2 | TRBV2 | TGTGCCAGCAGTCCTACAGGGAGGGGTGGCTACACCTTC | CASSPTGRGGYTF
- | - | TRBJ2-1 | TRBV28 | TGTGCCAGCAGTTCCCAGGGCTTGATCTACAATGAGCAGTTCTTC | CASSSQGLIYNEQFF
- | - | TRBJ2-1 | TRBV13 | TGTGCCAGCAGCAAACTCAGCGGGTATGGGGGCAATGAGCAGTTCTTC | CASSKLSGYGGNEQFF
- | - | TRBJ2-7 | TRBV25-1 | TGTGCCAGCAGTGTTCTTGGTCGGGGCGAGCAGTACTTC | CASSVLGRGEQYF
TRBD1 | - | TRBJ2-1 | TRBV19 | TGTGCCAGTAGTATAAGCAGGGGGCGACCTTACAATGAGCAGTTCTTC | CASSISRGRPYNEQFF
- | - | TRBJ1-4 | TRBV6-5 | TGTGCCAGCAGTTTCCTGGGTAATGAAAAACTGTTTTTT | CASSFLGNEKLFF
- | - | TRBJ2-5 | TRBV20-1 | TGCAGTGCTAGAGAAAGGGCCCAGTACTTC | CSARERAQYF
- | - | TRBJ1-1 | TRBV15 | TGTGCCACCAGCAGGGCTACAGGCTTGGGTGCTTTCTTT | CATSRATGLGAFF
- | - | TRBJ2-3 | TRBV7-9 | TGTGCCAGCAGCTATAGTGGGGGCATCGCAGATACGCAGTATTTT | CASSYSGGIADTQYF
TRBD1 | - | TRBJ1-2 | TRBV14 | TGTGCCAGCAGCCAAGGGAGCACAGGGGTCTATGGCTACACCTTC | CASSQGSTGVYGYTF
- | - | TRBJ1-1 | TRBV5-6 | TGTGCCAGCAGCTTGTTGCCGATAGTGGGTTACTCTGAAGCTTTCTTT | CASSLLPIVGYSEAFF
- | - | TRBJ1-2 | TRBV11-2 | TGTGCCAGCAGGCCCAGCGCCGGGCAGGGATATGGCTACACCTTC | CASRPSAGQGYGYTF
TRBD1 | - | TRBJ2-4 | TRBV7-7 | TGTGCTAGCAGCCCGGGCCACCGGGGACAGGTTTGGGCCAAAAACATTCAGTACTTC | CASSPGHRGQVWAKNIQYF
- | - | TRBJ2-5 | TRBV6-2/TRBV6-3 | TGTGCCAGCAGCAGGGACACCGGGACACAAGAGACCCAGTACTTC | CASSRDTGTQETQYF
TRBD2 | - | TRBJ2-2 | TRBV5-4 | TGTGCCAGCAGCGGGACTAGCGGGAGGGGGGAGCTGTTTTTT | CASSGTSGRGELFF
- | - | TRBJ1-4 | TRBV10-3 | TGTGCCATCAGTCCGGGGGGGGCTAATGAAAAACTGTTTTTT | CAISPGGANEKLFF
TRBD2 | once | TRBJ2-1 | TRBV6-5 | TGTGCCAGCAGGTTAGCGGGGGAGTACAATGAGCAGTTCTTC | CASRLAGEYNEQFF
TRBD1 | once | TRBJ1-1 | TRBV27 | TGTGCCAGCAGTTCGCTACCGGGACAGATGAACACTGAAGCTTTCTTT | CASSSLPGQMNTEAFF
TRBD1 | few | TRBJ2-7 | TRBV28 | TGTGCCAGCAGTTTGGGGACAGGGGATTTCTACGAGCAGTACTTC | CASSLGTGDFYEQYF
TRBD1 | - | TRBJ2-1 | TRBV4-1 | TGCGCCAGCAGCCCCCGGGGTGGGACAGGGGTAAATGATGAGCAGTTCTTC | CASSPRGGTGVNDEQFF
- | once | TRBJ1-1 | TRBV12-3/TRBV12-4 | TGTGCCAGCAGTCCTTTAAACACTGAAGCTTTCTTT | CASSPLNTEAFF
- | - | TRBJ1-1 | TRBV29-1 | TGCAGCGTTGACATGGGGAAGATCAGTGAAGCTTTCTTT | CSVDMGKISEAFF
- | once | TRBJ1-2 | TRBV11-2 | TGTGCCAGCACCGCCATCACGTACAGTCACTATGGCTACACCTTC | CASTAITYSHYGYTF
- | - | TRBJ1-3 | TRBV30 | TGTGCCTGGAGTGCAGAAAACAGCTCTGGAAACACCATATATTTT | CAWSAENSSGNTIYF
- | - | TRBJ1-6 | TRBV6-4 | TGTGCCAGCAGTGAAGGGGCTAATTCACCCCTCCACTTT | CASSEGANSPLHF
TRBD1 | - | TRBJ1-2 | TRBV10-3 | TGTGCCATCAGTGCCGACAGGGGAGCAATCTATGGCTACACCTTC | CAISADRGAIYGYTF
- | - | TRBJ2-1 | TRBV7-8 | TGTGCCAGCACTGAGGGCAATGAGCAGTTCTTC | CASTEGNEQFF
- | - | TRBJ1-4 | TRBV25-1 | TGTGCCAGCAGTGCTGTCGGTGGTTCCCGTGAAAAACTGTTTTTT | CASSAVGGSREKLFF
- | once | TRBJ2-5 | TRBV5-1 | TGCGCCAGCAGCTTTGGGGACCCCAAAGAGACCCAGTACTTC | CASSFGDPKETQYF
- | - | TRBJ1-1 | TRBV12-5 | TGTGCTAGTGGTTGGGGGTACACTGAAGCTTTCTTT | CASGWGYTEAFF
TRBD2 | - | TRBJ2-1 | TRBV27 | TGTGCCAGCAGTCACCCTCTAGCGGGAGGGATCTACAATGAGCAGTTCTTC | CASSHPLAGGIYNEQFF